This paragraph covers one T cell receptor beta chain sequence. Just one base apart from a much larger clone, this may be a read error. There were healthy Caucasian individuals from Russia, aged about 6 to 95, serving as donors. For every donor, a draw yielded 7.5 to 10 milliliters of peripheral blood. These data originate in a study of blood T cells in healthy people across ages. It was with a sample-barcoded 5' primer and a J-beta primer mix that a second PCR of about 6 to 12 cycles was run. TCRdb reprocessed the 5' RACE reads via MiXCR and lists one record per CDR3 protein. The sample comprises 600,000 to 650,000 distinct CDR3 sequences, around 54% of which are singletons, and over 35% rests with the top ten. The CDR3 spans 14 residues. CDR1 is MNHNY and CDR2 is SVGAGI in the germline V gene (reference sequence). Trimming at V came to 4 bases and at J to 5 bases, leaving 4 bases not matched to a gene.

The source is a man in his fifties or sixties in good health. The sequencing input was blood. The J gene is TRBJ2-5, the V gene TRBV6-6, with 10 bases that match TRBD1. Written as DNA, the CDR3 is TGTGCCAGCAGTTGCGGACAGGGGGGCGAGACCCAGTACTTC. As protein: CASSCGQGGETQYF.